The 22 T cell receptor beta chains below come from one sample, sequenced in a study of beta chain features in type 1 diabetes. These TCRs' antigens remain unknown. The investigators reverse transcribed all of the isolated RNA, so they sequenced expressed TCRB transcripts. Generated by immunoSEQ multiplex PCR, the TCRdb table keeps only in-frame clones and is missing some. The data contain approximately 150,000 clones, approximately 13% of them singletons. Study outcomes and limitations: Among all four CD4+ subsets, Type 1 diabetes patients had TCRB CDR3s that were moderately but significantly shorter.

Sequenced input: central memory CD4+ T cells from blood. These receptors were taken from a man between 18 and 35 years old with type 1 diabetes.

V and J are TRBV15 and TRBJ1-6; D not resolved. Trimming removed 2 bases from V and 8 bases from J, with 13 bases in between. The germline V gene encodes CDR1 LNHNV and CDR2 YYDKDF (reference sequence). This CDR3 has 15 residues. The CDR3 protein is CATSRSTGGDSPLHF. CDR3 DNA: TGTGCCACCAGCAGATCCACGGGTGGCGATTCACCCCTCCACTTT.

The V call is TRBV18, the J call TRBJ1-1, with unresolved D. The CDR3 is made up of 13 amino acids. Germline-derived CDR1 and CDR2 are KGHSH and LQKENI. Trimming cost V 1 base and J 4 bases, with 7 bases left between them. The CDR3 sequence: CASSPRQITEAFF. The CDR3 nucleotides read TGTGCCAGCTCACCACGGCAGATCACTGAAGCTTTCTTT.

This clone has only a few counts. The chain employs TRBV30 and TRBJ1-2; D is undetermined. The germline V gene has CDR1 GTSNPN and CDR2 SVGIG (reference sequence). The CDR3 contains 14 residues. V lost 0 bases and J lost 3, with 11 bases in between. This CDR3 reads CAWSVEAGYYGYTF. CDR3 coding DNA: TGTGCCTGGAGTGTAGAGGCGGGGTACTATGGCTACACCTTC.

This clone was observed many times. The rearrangement links TRBV7-9 to TRBJ2-6; D not resolved. CDR1 SEHNR and CDR2 FQNEAQ come from the germline V gene (reference sequence). There are 16 residues in the CDR3. The V gene lost 0 bases and the J gene lost 0 bases, with 6 bases spanning the gap. This CDR3 reads CASSLAQVSGANVLTF. CDR3 DNA: TGTGCCAGCAGCTTAGCCCAAGTCTCTGGGGCCAACGTCCTGACTTTC.

This clone has more than one count but fewer than ten. The chain uses TRBV7-9 and TRBJ2-5; D possibly corresponds to TRBD1 (6 bases). Germline loops: CDR1 SEHNR, CDR2 FQNEAQ (reference sequence). The CDR3 has 15 amino acids. V lost 4 bases, J lost 7 bases, and 19 bases lay in between. The CDR3 here is CASSSKNRVSGTQYF. DNA of the CDR3: TGTGCCAGCAGCTCAAAGAACAGGGTGTCGGGGACCCAGTACTTC.

This clone was seen a handful of times. This chain uses TRBV6-5 with TRBJ1-5, with 9 bases matching TRBD1. V lost 2 bases and J lost 6; bases outside the gene matches: 5. Germline values: CDR1 MNHEY, CDR2 SVGAGI. The CDR3 length is 15 residues. The chain's CDR3 is CASSYTGGGGQPQHF. The DNA for the CDR3 is TGTGCCAGCAGTTACACAGGGGGCGGCGGTCAGCCCCAGCATTTT.

This clone was counted at least ten times. The gene calls are TRBV30 and TRBJ2-7; perhaps TRBD2 as D (5 bases). The CDR3 sequence is 14 residues long. Trimming removed 0 bases from V and 1 base from J, with 10 bases in between. CDR1 is GTSNPN, CDR2 SVGIG, per germline (reference sequence). CDR3 coding DNA: TGTGCCTGGAGTGTAGAGGGCAGGTCCTACGAGCAGTACTTC. Translating gives CAWSVEGRSYEQYF.

This clone was observed a handful of times. The same CDR3 arises from other DNA sequences in this sample as well. The V call is TRBV5-4, the J call TRBJ2-3, with D perhaps matching TRBD1 (6 bases). The CDR3 spans 16 residues. V dropped 3 bases and J dropped 1 base, with 15 bases sitting between them. CDR1 and CDR2 (germline): SGHNT, YYREEE (reference sequence). The CDR3 protein is CASSSQGRGGTDTQYF. Written as DNA, the CDR3 is TGTGCCAGCAGCTCTCAGGGGCGAGGTGGCACAGATACGCAGTATTTT.

The chain uses TRBV7-2 and TRBJ2-5, with 10 bases lining up with TRBD2. The CDR3 is 15 amino acids. The V gene's germline CDR1 is SGHTA and CDR2 FQGNSA. With V trimmed by 4 bases and J by 0 bases, 2 bases remained unmatched. In nucleotides, the CDR3 is TGTGCCAGCAGCTCTAGCGGGAGTTACCAAGAGACCCAGTACTTC. Its translation is CASSSSGSYQETQYF. The variable domain in full, with the rest retrieved from reference TRBV7-2 and TRBJ2-5, is GAGVSQSPSNKVTEKGKDVELRCDPISGHTALYWYRQSLGQGLEFLIYFQGNSAPDKSGLPSDRFSAERTGGSVSTLTIQRTQQEDSAVYLCASSSSGSYQETQYFGPGTRLLVL.

This clone was recorded a few times. The chain employs TRBV7-2 and TRBJ1-3, with D perhaps TRBD1 (6 bases). The CDR3 contains 13 residues. V lost 4 bases to trimming and J lost 4 bases, with 8 bases between them. In germline, CDR1 is SGHTA, CDR2 FQGNSA. In DNA, the CDR3 is TGTGCCAGCAGCTGGGACACCGGAAACACCATATATTTT. The encoded protein is CASSWDTGNTIYF.

This chain links TRBV14 with TRBJ1-2, with unresolved D. This CDR3 region has 16 residues. Germline V gene sequence: CDR1 SGHDN, CDR2 FVKESK. V lost 1 base and J lost 0, with 12 bases in between. CDR3 DNA sequence: TGTGCCAGCAGCCAAGCCGGAGGTCGGTCTAACTATGGCTACACCTTC. Its translation is CASSQAGGRSNYGYTF.

The chain combines TRBV19 with TRBJ2-7; the D gene is possibly TRBD2 (5 bases). The V and J ends lost 6 bases and 2 bases respectively, with 17 bases between them. The germline CDR1 and CDR2 sequences are LNHDA and SQIVND (reference sequence). This CDR3 is built from 15 residues. The CDR3 sequence: CASRLGFRGTYEQYF. In DNA, the CDR3 is TGTGCCAGTAGACTCGGATTCCGGGGAACCTACGAGCAGTACTTC.

The rearrangement joins TRBV28 to TRBJ1-2, with D unclear. Germline CDR1 is MDHEN and CDR2 is SYDVKM. The V end lost 2 bases, the J end lost 3 bases, and 7 bases lay between the germline ends. CDR3 length: 13 residues. CDR3 amino acids: CASSLNPDYGYTF. The CDR3 DNA reads TGTGCCAGCAGTTTAAATCCTGACTATGGCTACACCTTC.

This clone was counted between two and nine times. V gene TRBV29-1 combines with J gene TRBJ1-1; no reliable D call. V was pared by 7 bases and J by 5 bases, with 14 bases between. CDR1 and CDR2 from the germline V gene are SQVTM and ANQGSEA. The CDR3 is 12 amino acids. CDR3 protein: CSAAGQLTEAFF. CDR3 in DNA: TGCAGCGCCGCTGGGCAGTTGACTGAAGCTTTCTTT.

This clone was seen only a few times. V is TRBV16 and J is TRBJ1-1; no reliable D call. The V end was cut by 11 bases, the J end by 1 base, with 14 bases between. Per germline, CDR1 KGHSY and CDR2 FQNENV. The CDR3 totals 13 residues. CDR3 in amino acids: CASSTPANTEAFF. In DNA, the CDR3 is TGTGCCTCCTCCACGCCGGCGAACACTGAAGCTTTCTTT.

This clone has more than one count but fewer than ten. The chain recombines TRBV18 with TRBJ1-5, with D possibly being TRBD1 (5 bases). CDR1 KGHSH and CDR2 LQKENI come from the germline V gene. This CDR3 contains 15 residues. Between the trimmed V and J ends, which lost 3 bases and 5 bases, there was a span of 14 bases. CDR3 protein: CASSPSSGGDQPQHF. CDR3 sequence (DNA): TGTGCCAGCTCACCGAGTTCAGGAGGGGATCAGCCCCAGCATTTT.

Only one count was recorded for this clone. The chain carries TRBV5-1 and TRBJ1-1, with 8 bases aligning to TRBD1. CDR1 and CDR2 from the germline V gene are SGHRS and YFSETQ. V was pared by 4 bases and J by 3 bases, with 8 bases of the junction left unmatched. The CDR3 sequence is 15 residues long. CDR3 bases: TGCGCCAGCAGCCGGACAGGGTATACAGACACTGAAGCTTTCTTT. It translates to CASSRTGYTDTEAFF.

In this sample, this clone turned up a few times. This same CDR3 is encoded by further DNA sequences in the sample. The V gene is TRBV10-3, the J gene TRBJ2-1; D is unclear. This CDR3 spans 14 amino acids. The germline V and J ends were trimmed by 0 bases and 2 bases, with 5 bases remaining between them. Per germline, CDR1 ENHRY and CDR2 SYGVKD. CDR3 residues: CAISESTAYNEQFF. As DNA, the CDR3 is TGTGCCATCAGTGAGTCTACAGCCTACAATGAGCAGTTCTTC.

The chain carries TRBV6-1 and TRBJ2-5; D assignment may be TRBD1 or TRBD2 (6 bases each). CDR1 MNHNS and CDR2 SASEGT come from the germline V gene. The ends were cut back, 8 bases at V and 5 bases at J, with 18 bases in the middle. The CDR3 consists of 14 residues. CDR3 protein: CASGLWGARETQYF. The CDR3 DNA sequence: TGTGCCAGCGGCCTCTGGGGGGCGCGGGAGACCCAGTACTTC.

The chain couples TRBV4-2 to TRBJ2-7; D uncertain. Trimming stripped 0 bases from V and 2 bases from J, with 11 bases between. CDR3 length equals 15 residues. The germline CDR1 and CDR2 sequences are LGHNA and YNFKEQ. DNA of the CDR3: TGTGCCAGCAGCCAAGACGACGGTGAGACCTACGAGCAGTACTTC. It codes for CASSQDDGETYEQYF.

This clone appeared a few times. J is TRBJ1-3 and V is TRBV9; D gene uncertain. There are 13 residues in the CDR3. The ends were cut back, 3 bases at V and 1 base at J, with 5 bases in the middle. CDR1 is SGDLS and CDR2 is YYNGEE in the germline V gene. In DNA form, the CDR3 reads TGTGCCAGCAGCGCTTTGTCTGGAAACACCATATATTTT. Protein product: CASSALSGNTIYF.

This clone was detected many times. The chain links TRBV5-6 to TRBJ2-3, with TRBD1 identical over 8 bases. J gave up 1 base and V 0 bases, and 4 bases lay outside the gene matches. This CDR3 comprises 16 residues. The germline CDR1 and CDR2 sequences are SGHDT and YYEEEE. The CDR3 reads CASSLVTGDGTDTQYF. In nucleotides, the CDR3 is TGTGCCAGCAGCTTGGTGACAGGGGATGGCACAGATACGCAGTATTTT.